This passage covers 2 T cell receptor beta chains from one sample sequenced in a study of T-cell memory formation after mild COVID-19. Via MiXCR, TCRdb re-called the 5' RACE reads, giving one row per CDR3 protein. The sample consists of roughly 51,000 distinct CDR3 sequences, roughly 7% of them appearing once. Material for sequencing was PBMCs or a T cell subset sorted from them (not recorded which). Every receptor here comes from a young man who had mild COVID-19 (a few samples of this study predate the infection). Cell type and time point are not known.

V gene TRBV20-1 combines with J gene TRBJ2-3; 9 nucleotides align to TRBD2. Germline V CDR1 and CDR2: DFQATT, SNEGSKA (reference sequence). There are 13 residues in the CDR3. CDR3 loop: CSAGRGGQYTQYF. Written as DNA, the CDR3 is TGCAGCGCTGGGCGGGGGGGTCAATATACGCAGTATTTT.

The chain has TRBV30 and TRBJ1-2; D may be TRBD1 (6 bases). The germline V gene encodes CDR1 GTSNPN and CDR2 SVGIG (reference sequence). V lost 2 bases and J 7 bases, leaving 11 bases between the germline ends. This CDR3 has 12 residues. CDR3 in amino acids: CAWSYRDSGYTF. The CDR3 bases are TGTGCCTGGAGTTACAGGGACTCTGGCTACACCTTC.